This T cell receptor (beta chain) is drawn from a study of T cell changes during pregnancy in multiple sclerosis. Germline V gene data show CDR1 as MRHNA and CDR2 as SNTAGT. Trimming removed 0 bases at V and 6 bases at J, with 15 bases between. The CDR3 extends over 16 amino acids. Sequencing used immunoSEQ multiplex PCR; TCRdb keeps in-frame clones, though not all of them. Of approximately 110,000 clones in the sample, approximately 90% were seen once. The material was peripheral blood, obtained in the third trimester of pregnancy. The source is a female donor with multiple sclerosis, enrolled in a pregnancy study. The chain couples TRBV6-4 to TRBJ2-4; a weak D match, TRBD2 (5 bases). The CDR3 nucleotides are TGTGCCAGCAGTGACTCTGATTGGAGGTTTGGAAACATTCAGTACTTC. This encodes CASSDSDWRFGNIQYF.